In this sample, the clone carrying this TCR beta chain turned up a few times. The sample originates from a study of blood T cell repertoires in COVID-19. Sequencing used immunoSEQ multiplex PCR; TCRdb keeps in-frame clones, though not all of them. The sample lists 160,000 or so clones; about 84% were seen once. Study members were between about 18 and 100 years old and lived in approximately 25 US regions. Membership in each cohort depended on participant-reported clinical history. Symptom resolution, clearance, or two negative PCRs marked donors in Cohort 3 as recovered. The V gene's germline CDR1 is PRHDT and CDR2 FYEKMQ (reference sequence). The CDR3 sequence is 15 residues long. Trimming cost V 6 bases and J 3 bases, with 17 bases left between them.

Sample: PBMCs or T cells enriched from blood (not recorded which). This sequence originates from a man aged 40-50 years who had recovered from COVID-19. The V and J genes are TRBV13 and TRBJ2-5, with TRBD2 as a possible D gene (6 bases). The CDR3 reads CASSSFLGRKETQYF. The CDR3 region has the DNA TGTGCCAGCAGTTCGTTTTTGGGGAGGAAAGAGACCCAGTACTTC.